This T cell receptor (beta chain) was observed in a study of CD8 T cells in Susac syndrome. The germline V gene encodes CDR1 MDHEN and CDR2 SYDVKM. V was cut by 2 bases and J by 8 bases, with 9 bases left in between. CDR3 length equals 12 residues. Recently defined diagnostic criteria classed the Susac syndrome patients as definite or probable. Random hexamers primed reverse transcription of roughly 0.5 to 1 ug RNA. Amplification of TCR beta CDR3 across 54 Vbeta and 13 Jbeta was performed with immunoSEQ multiplex PCR. One entry per CDR3 protein, called by TCRdb with MiXCR from the immunoSEQ multiplex PCR reads. This sample carries 170,000 or so distinct CDR3 sequences, about 96% of them seen once, and the ten largest clones take around 0.12%.

The origin of this receptor is a human donor with Susac syndrome. The sample consisted of CD4+ T cells from PBMCs. The rearrangement joins TRBV28 to TRBJ1-2, with D unresolved. DNA of the CDR3: TGTGCCAGCAGTTTAGGGGTGAGGGGCTACACCTTC. This translates into CASSLGVRGYTF.